This T cell receptor beta chain was sequenced in a study of cytomegalovirus exposure and HLA in healthy donors. Study as a whole: The study's early data release held about 85 million unique TCRs from HLA-typed donors.

This CDR3 has 15 amino acids. The ends lost 5 bases at V and 3 bases at J; junction bases unmatched: 7. CDR1 and CDR2 from the germline V gene are SGHTA and FQGNSA. Primers for the PCR totalled 60 Vbeta and 13 Jbeta. Clones were sequenced by immunoSEQ multiplex PCR, and TCRdb holds only the in-frame ones, with some missing. The sample has about 110,000 clones, roughly 85% seen once; the top ten hold around 3%. Points on this clone: The antigen is undetermined.

The study, taken as a whole, reports: High sensitivity and specificity were reportedly achieved when the classifier diagnosed cytomegalovirus status.

Input material: PBMCs. This receptor was obtained from a woman aged 40 to 49 in good health and CMV-seronegative. The genes are TRBV7-2 and TRBJ2-4; 7 bases line up with TRBD2. The CDR3 bases are TGTGCCAGCAGCCAGCAGCGGGGAATCAAAAACATTCAGTACTTC. It codes for CASSQQRGIKNIQYF.